This T cell receptor (beta chain) was sequenced during a study of T-cell reconstitution after alpha-beta-depleted transplantation in children. In germline, CDR1 is MNHEY, CDR2 SVGAGI. The CDR3 covers 14 residues. V lost 2 bases and J 3 bases, leaving 11 bases between the germline ends. The TCRbeta library was prepared with unique molecular identifiers. Via MiXCR, TCRdb re-called the PCR reads, giving one row per CDR3 protein. The table includes some 640,000 distinct CDR3 sequences, over 15% detected once. The receptor was derived from a human donor who donated a stem cell graft to a child with acute myeloid leukemia. The input for sequencing was PBMCs from the stem cell graft donor, taken from the stem cell graft. The V call is TRBV6-5, the J call TRBJ2-7; D perhaps matches TRBD1 (6 bases). The CDR3 spells CASSYKGGDYEQYF. CDR3 coding DNA: TGTGCCAGCAGTTACAAAGGGGGAGACTACGAGCAGTACTTC.